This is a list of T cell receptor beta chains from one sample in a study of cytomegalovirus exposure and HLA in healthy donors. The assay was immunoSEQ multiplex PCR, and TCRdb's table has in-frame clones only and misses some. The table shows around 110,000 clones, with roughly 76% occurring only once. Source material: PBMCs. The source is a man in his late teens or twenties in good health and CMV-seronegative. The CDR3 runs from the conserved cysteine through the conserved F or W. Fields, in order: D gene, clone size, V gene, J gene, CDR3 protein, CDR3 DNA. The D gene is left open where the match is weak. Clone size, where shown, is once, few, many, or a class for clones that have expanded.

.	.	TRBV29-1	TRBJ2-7	CSVEWASHYEQYF	TGCAGCGTTGAATGGGCCTCTCACTACGAGCAGTACTTC
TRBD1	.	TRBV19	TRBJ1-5	CASSENRGQPQHF	TGTGCCAGTAGTGAAAACAGGGGCCAGCCCCAGCATTTT
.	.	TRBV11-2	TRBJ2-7	CASSSGQGGWYEQYF	TGTGCCAGCAGCTCCGGACAGGGAGGGTGGTACGAGCAGTACTTC
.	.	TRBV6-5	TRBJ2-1	CATGGDWRRNEQFF	TGTGCCACCGGCGGCGACTGGAGGAGGAATGAGCAGTTCTTC
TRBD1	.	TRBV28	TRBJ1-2	CASSLYLDRGYGYTF	TGTGCCAGCAGTTTATATCTGGACAGGGGCTATGGCTACACCTTC
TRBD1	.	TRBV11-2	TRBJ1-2	CASSLDLDRFFGYTF	TGTGCCAGCAGCTTAGATCTGGACAGGTTCTTTGGCTACACCTTC
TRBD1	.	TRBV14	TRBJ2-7	CASSPRTGLGSYEQYF	TGTGCCAGCAGCCCCCGGACAGGGCTAGGGAGCTACGAGCAGTACTTC
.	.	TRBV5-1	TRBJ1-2	CASSSGQPNYGYTF	TGCGCCAGCAGCTCCGGACAGCCCAACTATGGCTACACCTTC
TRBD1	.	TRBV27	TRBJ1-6	CASWRQGRNSPLHF	TGTGCCAGCTGGAGACAGGGGAGGAATTCCCCCCTCCACTTT
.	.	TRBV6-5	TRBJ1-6	CASKQLSANSPLHF	TGTGCCAGCAAACAGCTCTCGGCCAACTCACCCCTCCACTTT
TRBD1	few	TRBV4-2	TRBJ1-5	CASSQGTGGSQPQHF	TGTGCCAGCAGCCAAGGGACAGGGGGGAGTCAGCCCCAGCATTTT
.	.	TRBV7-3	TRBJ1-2	CASSPRGGQGYTF	TGTGCCAGCAGCCCTCGGGGGGGTCAGGGCTACACCTTC
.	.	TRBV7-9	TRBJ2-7	CASSRTSQSGGQYF	TGTGCCAGCAGCAGAACTTCACAGTCCGGGGGGCAGTACTTC
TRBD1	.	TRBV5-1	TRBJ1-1	CASSLLSGQMNTEAFF	TGCGCCAGCAGCTTACTTTCGGGACAGATGAACACTGAAGCTTTCTTT
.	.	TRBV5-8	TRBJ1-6	CASSLLNSPLHF	TGTGCCAGCAGCCTACTAAATTCACCCCTCCACTTT
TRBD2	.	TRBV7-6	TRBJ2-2	CASNPSGGPSGELFF	TGTGCCAGCAACCCTAGCGGGGGGCCGTCCGGGGAGCTGTTTTTT
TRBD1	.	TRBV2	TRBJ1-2	CASQGQKYGYTF	TGTGCCAGCCAGGGACAGAAGTATGGCTACACCTTC
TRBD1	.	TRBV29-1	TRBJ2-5	CSVGGQGTSEQYF	TGCAGCGTAGGGGGACAGGGAACCAGTGAGCAGTACTTC
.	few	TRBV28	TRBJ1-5	CASRPRRGSHSNQPQHF	TGTGCCAGCAGACCCCGGAGAGGAAGTCATAGCAATCAGCCCCAGCATTTT
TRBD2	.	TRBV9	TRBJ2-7	CASSLGPGGGAHEQYF	TGTGCCAGCAGCCTCGGGCCTGGCGGGGGGGCCCACGAGCAGTACTTC
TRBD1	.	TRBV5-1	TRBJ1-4	CASSHNQGAEKLFF	TGCGCCAGCAGCCATAATCAGGGGGCTGAAAAACTGTTTTTT
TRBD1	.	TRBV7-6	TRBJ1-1	CASSSQGTNTEAFF	TGTGCCAGCAGCTCACAGGGGACGAACACTGAAGCTTTCTTT
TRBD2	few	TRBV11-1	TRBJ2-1	CASSLGLAGSYNEQFF	TGTGCCAGCAGCTTGGGGCTAGCGGGGTCCTACAATGAGCAGTTCTTC
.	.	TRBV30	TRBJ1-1	CAWSSWTEAFF	TGTGCCTGGAGTAGCTGGACTGAAGCTTTCTTT
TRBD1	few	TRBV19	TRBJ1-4	CATTVGQGYEKLFF	TGTGCCACCACGGTGGGACAGGGGTATGAAAAACTGTTTTTT
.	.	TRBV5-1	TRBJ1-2	CASSLAVRTSGYTF	TGCGCCAGCAGCTTGGCTGTCAGAACCAGTGGCTACACCTTC
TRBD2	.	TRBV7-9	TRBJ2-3	CASSSWTSISDTQYF	TGTGCCAGCAGCTCCTGGACTAGTATCTCAGATACGCAGTATTTT
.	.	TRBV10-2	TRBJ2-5	CASRQETQYF	TGCGCCAGCAGGCAGGAGACCCAGTACTTC
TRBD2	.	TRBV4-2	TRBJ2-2	CASSLLAGGPGTGELFF	TGTGCCAGCAGCCTACTAGCGGGGGGGCCGGGCACCGGGGAGCTGTTTTTT
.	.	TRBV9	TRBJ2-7	CASSVDRVPYEQYF	TGTGCCAGCAGCGTAGATCGGGTCCCCTACGAGCAGTACTTC
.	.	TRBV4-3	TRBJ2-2	CASSAVGTLGGELFF	TGCGCCAGCAGCGCAGTCGGGACACTCGGCGGGGAGCTGTTTTTT
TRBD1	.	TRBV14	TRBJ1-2	CASSRSGTGSINYGYTF	TGTGCCAGCAGCCGATCCGGGACAGGGTCCATTAACTATGGCTACACCTTC
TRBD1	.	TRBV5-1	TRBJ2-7	CASSRTGTPGEQYF	TGCGCCAGCAGCCGGACAGGAACGCCGGGGGAGCAGTACTTC
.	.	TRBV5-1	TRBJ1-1	CASSLVPGDTEAFF	TGCGCCAGCAGCTTGGTGCCAGGGGACACTGAAGCTTTCTTT
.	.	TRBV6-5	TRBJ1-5	CASSSSDSLLNQPQHF	TGTGCCAGCAGTTCCTCGGACAGTCTACTCAATCAGCCCCAGCATTTT
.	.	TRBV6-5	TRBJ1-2	CASSTPGYYGYTF	TGTGCCAGCAGTACCCCAGGGTACTATGGCTACACCTTC
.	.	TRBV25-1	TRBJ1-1	CASRGAKGWGTEAFF	TGTGCCAGCAGGGGCGCCAAGGGGTGGGGTACTGAAGCTTTCTTT
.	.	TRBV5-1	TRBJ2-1	CASSLRNEQFF	TGCGCCAGCAGCTTGCGTAATGAGCAGTTCTTC